One and the same sample provided the 8 T cell receptor beta chains below, sequenced in a study of response to subunit inactivated influenza vaccine. TCRdb re-analysed the RT-PCR reads in MiXCR, keeping a single row per CDR3 protein. The sample lists about 650,000 distinct CDR3 sequences; around a sixth were seen once. The sample consisted of PBMCs from blood, taken about 12 days after vaccination. Receptors originate from a man between 45 and 60 years old who received an inactivated influenza vaccine.

CDR3 sequence: CASSWDRTYGYTF. The CDR3, as DNA: TGTGCCAGCAGCTGGGACAGGACCTATGGCTACACCTTC. V usage is TRBV5-6 and J usage is TRBJ1-2; 8 nucleotides agree with TRBD1. The CDR3 covers 13 residues. CDR1 is SGHDT, CDR2 YYEEEE, per germline. V shed 3 bases, J shed 4 bases, and the junction held 2 bases outside the gene matches.

This clonotype was recorded many times. One junction end disagrees with the germline gene, perhaps due to a read error. CDR3 nucleotide sequence: TGTGCCAGCAGTTTTCAGGGGGCCCTAGGGTTC. It specifies CASSFQGALGF. The chain couples TRBV28 to TRBJ2-5; 8 positions match TRBD1. From germline, CDR1 is MDHEN and CDR2 SYDVKM. The CDR3 covers 11 residues.

This clonotype was picked up a small number of times. The rearrangement joins TRBV2 to TRBJ2-5; D remains unclear. Germline V gene data show CDR1 as SNHLY and CDR2 as FYNNEI. The CDR3 spans 13 residues. V was clipped by 6 bases and J by 5 bases, with 13 bases between them. CDR3 nucleotides: TGTGCCAGCAGCCGGACGGGCGTGGAGACCCAGTACTTC. Translated, it gives CASSRTGVETQYF.

This sequence joins TRBV12-3 or TRBV12-4 and TRBJ2-2; D unclear. CDR3 length: 13 residues. The ends were cut back, 9 bases at V and 0 bases at J, with 8 bases in the middle. CDR3 in amino acids: CASKGPNTGELFF. CDR3 sequence (DNA): TGTGCCAGTAAAGGGCCGAACACCGGGGAGCTGTTTTTT.

J is TRBJ2-3 and V is TRBV4-3, with TRBD2 identical over 8 bases. This CDR3 has 15 residues. In germline, CDR1 is LGHNA, CDR2 YSLEER. The V segment lost 1 base and the J segment 5 bases; nucleotides outside the gene matches: 5. CDR3 in DNA: TGCGCCAGCAGCCAAGGGCGGGAGGCACGAGATACGCAGTATTTT. Translated: CASSQGREARDTQYF.

This sequence joins TRBV29-1 and TRBJ2-3, with 9 bases lining up with TRBD1. The V and J ends lost 4 bases and 2 bases, in that order; junction bases with no gene match: 4. The CDR3 length is 14 residues. Germline V gives CDR1 SQVTM, CDR2 ANQGSEA. The CDR3, as DNA: TGCAGCGTTGGGACAGGGGCGGTCACAGATACGCAGTATTTT. Translation gives CSVGTGAVTDTQYF.

This clonotype was detected a few times. This chain uses TRBV4-1 with TRBJ1-4; unclear D gene. Trimming stripped 3 bases from V and 0 bases from J, with 8 bases between. The CDR3 totals 15 residues. In germline, CDR1 is MGHRA, CDR2 YSYEKL. CDR3 DNA sequence: TGCGCCAGCAGCCAGATAGTTGCAACTAATGAAAAACTGTTTTTT. This sequence encodes CASSQIVATNEKLFF.

Remarks on this clonotype: Mismatch with germline at one junction end may stem from a read error. This rearrangement joins TRBV12-3 or TRBV12-4 to TRBJ1-2, with D tentatively TRBD1 (6 bases). The CDR3 sequence is 13 residues long. CDR3 region: CASGFPGGGGYTF. In nucleotides, the CDR3 is TGTGCCAGCGGTTTTCCCGGGGGGGGCGGCTACACCTTC.